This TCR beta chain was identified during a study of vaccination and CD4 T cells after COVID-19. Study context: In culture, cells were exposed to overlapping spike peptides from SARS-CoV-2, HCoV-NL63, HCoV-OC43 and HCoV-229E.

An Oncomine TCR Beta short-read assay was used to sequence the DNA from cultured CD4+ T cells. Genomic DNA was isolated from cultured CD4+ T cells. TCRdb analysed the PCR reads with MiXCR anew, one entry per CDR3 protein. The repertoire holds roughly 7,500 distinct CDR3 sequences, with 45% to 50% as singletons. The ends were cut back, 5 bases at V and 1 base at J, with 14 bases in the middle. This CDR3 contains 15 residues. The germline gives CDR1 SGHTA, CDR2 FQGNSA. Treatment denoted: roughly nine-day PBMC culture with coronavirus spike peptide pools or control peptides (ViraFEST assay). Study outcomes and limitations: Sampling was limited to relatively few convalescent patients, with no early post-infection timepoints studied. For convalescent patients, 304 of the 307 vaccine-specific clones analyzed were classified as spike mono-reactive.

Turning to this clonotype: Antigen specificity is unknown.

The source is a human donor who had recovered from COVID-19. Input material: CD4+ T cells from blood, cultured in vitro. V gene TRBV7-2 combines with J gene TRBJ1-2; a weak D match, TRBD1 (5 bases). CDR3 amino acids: CASSPMLQVNYGYTF. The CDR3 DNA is TGTGCCAGCAGCCCAATGTTACAGGTTAACTATGGCTACACCTTC. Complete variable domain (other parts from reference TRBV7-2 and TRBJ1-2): GAGVSQSPSNKVTEKGKDVELRCDPISGHTALYWYRQSLGQGLEFLIYFQGNSAPDKSGLPSDRFSAERTGGSVSTLTIQRTQQEDSAVYLCASSPMLQVNYGYTFGSGTRLTVV.